Below, 20 T cell receptor beta chains from the same sample are listed, as sequenced in a study of shared clonotypes between healthy human individuals. Assay used: immunoSEQ multiplex PCR; TCRdb lists only in-frame clones, some missing. Of 470,000 or so clones listed, around 85% are singletons. Sequencing was done on a sample of PBMCs. All receptors derive from a woman aged 35 to 49 in good health. Some clones in this sample may be carry-over from other donors' samples.

In its sample, this clone was seen a few times. A far larger clone is a single base away, which makes a read error likely. The same CDR3 also results from other DNA sequences found in this sample. This chain joins TRBV10-3 and TRBJ1-1; tentative D call: TRBD1 (5 bases). CDR1 and CDR2 (germline): ENHRY, SYGVKD. This CDR3 contains 14 residues. The ends were cut back, 10 bases at V and 2 bases at J, with 17 bases in the middle. CDR3 sequence (DNA): TGTGCCACCCTAGGGCAGGGAATTAACACTGAAGCTTTCTTT. This gives the protein CATLGQGINTEAFF.

This chain links TRBV19 with TRBJ1-5, with a weak D call TRBD1 (5 bases). Trimming removed 3 bases at V and 2 bases at J, with 14 bases between. Germline V gives CDR1 LNHDA, CDR2 SQIVND (reference sequence). The CDR3 consists of 16 residues. The CDR3 DNA follows: TGTGCCAGTAGTATTGGGACCGACGGAGGCAATCAGCCCCAGCATTTT. Its translation: CASSIGTDGGNQPQHF. The full variable domain, its missing parts supplied by reference TRBV19 and TRBJ1-5, is DGGITQSPKYLFRKEGQNVTLSCEQNLNHDAMYWYRQDPGQGLRLIYYSQIVNDFQKGDIAEGYSVSREKKESFPLTVTSAQKNPTAFYLCASSIGTDGGNQPQHFGDGTRLSIL.

Regarding this clone: A read error is likely here: a far larger clone is one base away. This specimen includes other DNA sequences encoding the same CDR3. The rearrangement joins TRBV30 to TRBJ1-5; TRBD1 matches at 7 bases. The CDR3 spans 13 residues. Germline V CDR1 and CDR2: GTSNPN, SVGIG (reference sequence). The DNA of the CDR3 is TGTGCCTGGAGTGTAGGGGGCAATCAGCCACAGCATTTT. Residues: CAWSVGGNQPQHF.

V is TRBV28 and J is TRBJ1-5; D is unresolved. The CDR3 consists of 11 residues. Germline CDR1 reads MDHEN; CDR2 reads SYDVKM. V dropped 5 bases and J dropped 9 bases, with 8 bases sitting between them. CDR3 coding DNA: TGTGCCAGCAGTGCCCTAGGGCCCCAGCATTTT. Residues: CASSALGPQHF.

This rearrangement joins TRBV28 to TRBJ2-7, with 11 nucleotides matching TRBD1. The length of the CDR3 is 17 residues. The junction had 15 bases not matched to a gene; V was cut back by 5 bases and J by 6 bases. Germline values: CDR1 MDHEN, CDR2 SYDVKM. CDR3 residues: CASSTGWTGGPISEQYF. CDR3 nucleotides: TGTGCCAGCAGTACCGGATGGACAGGGGGCCCTATCAGCGAGCAGTACTTC.

A single count supports this clone. The chain's CDR3 is CSVEGSGSRGTQYF. The CDR3 DNA sequence: TGCAGCGTTGAGGGTAGCGGGAGTCGCGGGACCCAGTACTTC. The rearrangement joins TRBV29-1 to TRBJ2-5; 9 nucleotides match TRBD2. After removal of 3 bases from V and 7 bases from J, the junction contained 9 bases not matched to a gene. The CDR3 spans 14 residues. Germline-derived CDR1 and CDR2 are SQVTM and ANQGSEA. The full variable domain, in which reference TRBV29-1 and TRBJ2-5 provide the parts outside the CDR3, is SAVISQKPSRDICQRGTSLTIQCQVDSQVTMMFWYRQQPGQSLTLIATANQGSEATYESGFVIDKFPISRPNLTFSTLTVSNMSPEDSSIYLCSVEGSGSRGTQYFGPGTRLLVL.

In regard to this clone: It is likely a read error: a sequence one base away is far more abundant. This chain joins TRBV2 and TRBJ2-7; unclear D gene. CDR1 and CDR2 from the germline V gene are SNHLY and FYNNEI. Trimming removed 5 bases at V and 12 bases at J, with 17 bases between. The CDR3 has 12 residues. The CDR3 loop reads CASSWATTSPYF. The CDR3 region has the DNA TGTGCCAGCAGTTGGGCCACGACATCTCCGTACTTC.

The chain couples TRBV6-1 to TRBJ2-3; 7 bases map to TRBD2. V shed 6 bases and J 6 bases; nucleotides not matched to a gene: 9. Per the germline V gene, CDR1 is MNHNS and CDR2 is SASEGT. This CDR3 spans 14 amino acids. The CDR3 coding sequence is TGTGCCAGCAGCCCGAGCGGGATCCCGGATACGCAGTATTTT. Its translation is CASSPSGIPDTQYF.

The J gene is TRBJ2-7, the V gene TRBV4-2; TRBD1 or TRBD2 may be the D gene (6 bases each). Germline V CDR1 and CDR2: LGHNA, YNFKEQ. V lost 0 bases to trimming and J lost 2 bases, with 14 bases between them. This CDR3 comprises 16 residues. CDR3 residues: CASSQDRTRGAYEQYF. The CDR3 DNA reads as TGTGCCAGCAGCCAAGATAGAACTAGGGGGGCCTACGAGCAGTACTTC.

The chain recombines TRBV10-3 with TRBJ1-3; D remains ambiguous. The CDR3 is 16 amino acids. Trimming removed 3 bases at V and 4 bases at J, with 16 bases between. The V gene's germline CDR1 is ENHRY and CDR2 SYGVKD. CDR3 residues: CAISDSRSASGNTIYF. Here the CDR3 DNA reads TGTGCCATCAGTGATTCGCGTTCCGCCTCGGGAAACACCATATATTTT.

The J gene is TRBJ2-7, the V gene TRBV19; D uncertain. The CDR3 spans 14 residues. Germline V gene data show CDR1 as LNHDA and CDR2 as SQIVND (reference sequence). The V end lost 9 bases, the J end lost 6 bases, and 21 bases lay between the germline ends. As DNA, the CDR3 is TGTGCCAGCCGATGGCGTCTAGAAGCCACCGAGCAGTACTTC. Translation: CASRWRLEATEQYF. Filled out from reference TRBV19 and TRBJ2-7, the complete variable domain reads DGGITQSPKYLFRKEGQNVTLSCEQNLNHDAMYWYRQDPGQGLRLIYYSQIVNDFQKGDIAEGYSVSREKKESFPLTVTSAQKNPTAFYLCASRWRLEATEQYFGPGTRLTVT.

Comment on this clone: The same CDR3 can be traced to other DNA sequences in this sample. This chain links TRBV29-1 with TRBJ2-2; no reliable D call. The germline V and J ends were trimmed by 4 bases and 2 bases, with 2 bases remaining between them. Germline V gene data show CDR1 as SQVTM and CDR2 as ANQGSEA. This CDR3 comprises 11 residues. This CDR3 reads CSVGNTGELFF. The CDR3 region has the DNA TGCAGCGTTGGAAACACCGGGGAGCTGTTTTTT.

The gene calls are TRBV6-5 and TRBJ2-7, with no clear D. Trimming removed 0 bases at V and 3 bases at J, with 9 bases between. CDR3 length: 14 amino acids. The germline V gene encodes CDR1 MNHEY and CDR2 SVGAGI. The CDR3 loop reads CASSYSSLGYEQYF. CDR3 DNA: TGTGCCAGCAGTTACTCGAGTCTGGGCTACGAGCAGTACTTC.

The J gene is TRBJ1-2, the V gene TRBV19, with a weak D call TRBD1 (5 bases). The CDR3 is 14 residues long. V was pared by 8 bases and J by 6 bases, with 19 bases between. Per germline, CDR1 LNHDA and CDR2 SQIVND (reference sequence). CDR3 region: CASCGGVTHDGYTF. The CDR3 DNA reads TGTGCCAGTTGTGGAGGGGTTACTCATGATGGCTACACCTTC. The full variable domain, its missing parts supplied by reference TRBV19 and TRBJ1-2, is DGGITQSPKYLFRKEGQNVTLSCEQNLNHDAMYWYRQDPGQGLRLIYYSQIVNDFQKGDIAEGYSVSREKKESFPLTVTSAQKNPTAFYLCASCGGVTHDGYTFGSGTRLTVV.

V gene TRBV7-9 combines with J gene TRBJ2-5; D unresolved. Germline V gene lookup returns CDR1 SEHNR and CDR2 FQNEAQ (reference sequence). The ends were cut back, 2 bases at V and 4 bases at J, with 8 bases in the middle. The CDR3 is 13 residues long. The CDR3 region is CASSLSRPETQYF. Written as DNA, the CDR3 is TGTGCCAGCAGCTTATCTAGGCCAGAGACCCAGTACTTC.

The chain recombines TRBV10-3 with TRBJ2-7; tentative D call: TRBD2 (5 bases). Trimming took 5 bases from V and 1 from J, leaving 12 bases between them. The CDR3 spans 14 residues. Germline V gives CDR1 ENHRY, CDR2 SYGVKD. As DNA, the CDR3 is TGTGCCATCAGTCCTTCCTTAGCGTCCTACGAGCAGTACTTC. Its protein product is CAISPSLASYEQYF.

As for this clone: A far bigger clonotype differs at one base, so this is likely a read error. V gene TRBV27 combines with J gene TRBJ2-7; 9 bases fit TRBD2. Trimming removed 7 bases from V and 0 bases from J; junction bases left unmatched: 7. The CDR3 contains 15 residues. Germline CDR1 is MNHEY and CDR2 is SMNVEV (reference sequence). For the CDR3, the DNA is TGTGCCAGCATATCGGGTAGCGGGAGCTCCTACGAGCAGTACTTC. Its translation is CASISGSGSSYEQYF.

This chain connects TRBV19 to TRBJ1-2; D is perhaps TRBD1 (5 bases). Trimming took 4 bases from V and 3 from J, leaving 15 bases between them. Germline CDR1 is LNHDA and CDR2 is SQIVND (reference sequence). This CDR3 has 15 residues. The CDR3 region has the DNA TGTGCCAGTAGTACAGGCCGGGACGGCTACTATGGCTACACCTTC. Protein: CASSTGRDGYYGYTF.

The chain links TRBV4-2 to TRBJ1-2; D gene unclear. Germline V gene data show CDR1 as LGHNA and CDR2 as YNFKEQ. V lost 2 bases, J lost 0 bases, and 10 bases lay in between. This CDR3 is built from 15 residues. The DNA for the CDR3 is TGTGCCAGCAGCCAACTACCGACACCTAACTATGGCTACACCTTC. Protein sequence: CASSQLPTPNYGYTF.

The table lists this clone with a count of one. The V gene is TRBV18, the J gene TRBJ2-5; no clear D gene. Trimming shortened V by 2 bases and J by 5 bases, and 9 bases separated the two germline ends. The CDR3 spans 13 residues. Per the germline V gene, CDR1 is KGHSH and CDR2 is LQKENI. The CDR3 DNA follows: TGTGCCAGCTCACCAGTGGGTGGGGAGACCCAGTACTTC. As protein: CASSPVGGETQYF.